The present T cell receptor (beta chain) was sequenced within a study of T cell responses to AZD1222 COVID-19 vaccine. Trimming cost V 3 bases and J 3 bases, with 8 bases left between them. The CDR3 length is 13 residues. Germline CDR1 and CDR2: GTSNPN and SVGIG (reference sequence). The data were produced by immunoSEQ multiplex PCR, yet TCRdb's version contains in-frame clones alone and is incomplete. The sample carries more than 85,000 clones, around 90% recorded once. In its sample, this clone was seen a few times. Its specificity is not known. The sample holds other DNA sequences that translate to the same CDR3. Study-wide points: A rise in Spike-specific TCR breadth and depth followed two AZD1222 doses. Clonal diversity may have been underestimated in mostly white British donors.

This clonotype was obtained from an adult in good health. Sample: peripheral blood, taken on day 0 of MenACWY control vaccination. The chain employs TRBV30 and TRBJ2-2; D call uncertain. CDR3 coding DNA: TGTGCCTGGAGAGGGTATTACACCGGGGAGCTGTTTTTT. It codes for CAWRGYYTGELFF. The full variable domain, its missing parts supplied by reference TRBV30 and TRBJ2-2, is SQTIHQWPATLVQPVGSPLSLECTVEGTSNPNLYWYRQAAGRGLQLLFYSVGIGQISSEVPQNLSASRPQDRQFILSSKKLLLSDSGFYLCAWRGYYTGELFFGEGSRLTVL.